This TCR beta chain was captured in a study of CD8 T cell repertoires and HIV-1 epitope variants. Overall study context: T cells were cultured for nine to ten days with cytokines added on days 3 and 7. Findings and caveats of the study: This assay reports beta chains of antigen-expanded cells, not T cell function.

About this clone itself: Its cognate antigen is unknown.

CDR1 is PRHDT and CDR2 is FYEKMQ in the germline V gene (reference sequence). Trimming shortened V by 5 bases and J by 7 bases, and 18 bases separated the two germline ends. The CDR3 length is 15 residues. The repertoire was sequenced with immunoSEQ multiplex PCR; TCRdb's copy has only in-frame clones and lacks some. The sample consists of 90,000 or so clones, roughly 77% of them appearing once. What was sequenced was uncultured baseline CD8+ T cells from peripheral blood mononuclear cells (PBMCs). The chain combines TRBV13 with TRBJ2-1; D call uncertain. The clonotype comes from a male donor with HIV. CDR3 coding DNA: TGTGCCAGCAGCCCTAAGGGATCTAACGGGAATGAGCAGTTCTTC. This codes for CASSPKGSNGNEQFF.